This TCR beta chain was documented in a study of T cells in Graves' hyperthyroidism and ophthalmopathy. Study-level information: Blood was drawn when the patient was first diagnosed and still untreated.

Many counts were recorded for this clonotype. The target antigen is unknown. Study results and caveats: Blood also contained most expanded thyroid clonotypes above 0.001.

Amplification of TCR beta CDR3 regions used RNA as the template. HTBI primers drove first-round RT-PCR of the TCR CDR3. TCRdb fed the multiplex PCR reads into MiXCR, producing one record per CDR3 protein. Of about 52,000 distinct CDR3 sequences in the sample, less than 50% are singletons; the top ten hold roughly 9.1%. Diagnosing involved the use of clinical symptoms, serum thyroxine and TRAb, thyroid ultrasound and orbital computed tomography. An approximately 9.4 ml volume of fresh peripheral blood provided the PBMCs. The sequence was obtained from a woman in her fifties or sixties with Graves' ophthalmopathy. The sample comprised blood.

CDR3 protein: CASSRIDLVTYNEQFF. CDR3 DNA: TGCGCCAGCAGCCGAATTGACCTAGTCACCTACAATGAGCAGTTCTTC. V gene TRBV4-1 combines with J gene TRBJ2-1, with no clear D. Germline V gene lookup returns CDR1 MGHRA and CDR2 YSYEKL. CDR3 length: 16 amino acids. V lost 4 bases, J lost 2 bases, and 15 bases lay in between.